The following is a T cell receptor (beta chain) sequence with its context. Its antigen is not identified. Generated by immunoSEQ multiplex PCR, the TCRdb table keeps only in-frame clones and is missing some. The table lists about 97,000 clones, roughly 75% of them singletons, with 17% in the top ten. The data belong to a study of Ad26.COV2.S vaccination and SARS-CoV-2 variants. General study results and limits: Spike-specific TCR breadth in vaccine recipients exceeded that seen in placebo recipients.

V was cut by 11 bases and J by 3 bases, with 5 bases left in between. CDR3 length: 11 residues. The germline V gene has CDR1 MDHEN and CDR2 SYDVKM. The source of this sequence is a human donor who had recovered from COVID-19. The rearrangement uses TRBV28 and TRBJ1-6, with D unclear. The sample was peripheral blood, taken after recovery from COVID-19. CDR3 residues: CAAGYNSPLHF. The CDR3 region has the DNA TGTGCCGCAGGCTATAATTCACCCCTCCACTTT. The variable domain in full, completed from reference TRBV28 and TRBJ1-6, reads DVKVTQSSRYLVKRTGEKVFLECVQDMDHENMFWYRQDPGLGLRLIYFSYDVKMKEKGDIPEGYSVSREKKERFSLILESASTNQTSMYLCAAGYNSPLHFGNGTRLTVT.